This T cell receptor (beta chain) stems from a study of technical replicates of blood from several donors listed by TCRdb under 2017. The V end loses 8 bases and the J end loses 2 bases, and a stretch of 9 bases separates them. The CDR3 spans 12 residues, from the cysteine through the phenylalanine. CDR3 DNA only is kept here, 36 bases in frame from base 1. Per the germline V gene, MDHEN is the CDR1 and SYDVKM is the CDR2. A remark on this clone: Its antigen is unknown. No much larger clonotype is one base removed from it; base qualities were not supplied.

Libraries came from the immunoSEQ multiplex PCR assay. TCRdb holds this immuneACCESS table with in-frame rearrangements only. Some clones are missing; in checked studies, unresolved V genes explain under half, and the rest has no known cause. Counted in this sample were roughly 16,000 clones; around nine tenths of them appeared once. Around 12% of the sample is held by the ten biggest clonotypes. The rearrangement combines TRBV28 with TRBJ1-2, with the D gene not confidently named. The specimen sequenced was PBMCs. The clonotype comes from a human donor in good health. Here is the DNA: TGTGCCAGCCTAGCCGGAAACTATGGCTACACCTTC. It encodes CASLAGNYGYTF.